Presented here are 24 T cell receptor beta chains from one specimen sequenced in a study of T-cell reconstitution after alpha-beta-depleted transplantation in children. During its preparation, the TCRbeta library received unique molecular identifiers. TCRdb re-called the PCR reads with MiXCR, one entry per CDR3 protein. The sample includes about 500,000 distinct CDR3 sequences, roughly an eighth of them seen just once. Sequencing was performed on PBMCs, mostly from graft donor cells, taken 180 days after TCRalphabeta/CD19-depleted stem cell transplant. Receptors were obtained from a female patient under 10 years old who had a stem cell transplant for aplastic anemia, so the T cells may come from the graft donor.

This chain joins TRBV3-1 and TRBJ2-3; TRBD2 matches 10 bases. V was pared by 0 bases and J by 4 bases, with 10 bases of the junction left unmatched. This CDR3 is 18 amino acids long. The V gene's germline CDR1 is LGHDT and CDR2 YNNKEL (reference sequence). CDR3 sequence: CASSQDDGTSGVSDTQYF. The CDR3 DNA reads TGTGCCAGCAGCCAAGATGACGGCACTAGCGGGGTATCAGATACGCAGTATTTT.

This clonotype was recorded a few times. This sequence joins TRBV28 and TRBJ2-3; D could derive from TRBD1 or TRBD2 (6 bases each). V was pared by 6 bases and J by 1 base, with 14 bases between. The germline CDR1 and CDR2 sequences are MDHEN and SYDVKM. There are 15 residues in the CDR3. The CDR3: CASRLQGGRTDTQYF. Here the CDR3 DNA reads TGTGCCAGCAGGCTACAGGGAGGCCGCACAGATACGCAGTATTTT.

A remark on this clonotype: A read error may account for a junction end that differs from germline. The chain links TRBV27 to TRBJ2-1; TRBD1 matches 9 bases. The CDR3 loop spans 16 amino acids. Germline-derived CDR1 and CDR2 are MNHEY and SMNVEV (reference sequence). In nucleotides, the CDR3 is TGTGCCAGCAGAGAAACAGGGACAGGGACCTACAATGAGCGGTTCTTC. This sequence encodes CASRETGTGTYNERFF.

This clonotype was picked up many times. The chain carries TRBV29-1 and TRBJ1-2; no clear D gene. Germline V gives CDR1 SQVTM, CDR2 ANQGSEA. This CDR3 region has 11 residues. The V end was cut by 5 bases, the J end by 6 bases, with 10 bases between. The CDR3 DNA reads TGCAGCGTTCATAATAGTGATGGCTACACCTTC. It is translated as CSVHNSDGYTF.

The gene calls are TRBV9 and TRBJ2-3; possibly TRBD2 for D (5 bases). The CDR3 consists of 13 residues. V gave up 7 bases and J gave up 6 bases, with 15 bases separating them. Germline V CDR1 and CDR2: SGDLS, YYNGEE. For the CDR3, the DNA is TGTGCCAGCGACACCCGGGAAGGTGATACGCAGTATTTT. Translating it yields CASDTREGDTQYF.

This clonotype was recorded at least ten times. An end of the junction differs from the germline gene, which may be a read error. The chain combines TRBV29-1 with TRBJ1-1; D might be TRBD1 (6 bases). The length of the CDR3 is 13 residues. From germline, CDR1 is SQVTM and CDR2 ANQGSEA. The CDR3: CSVVPAEQGSQPF. The DNA of the CDR3 is TGCAGCGTTGTTCCGGCAGAACAGGGATCCCAGCCCTTT.

This clonotype came up a few times. This chain links TRBV20-1 with TRBJ2-3, with 11 bases that match TRBD2. Germline V gives CDR1 DFQATT, CDR2 SNEGSKA (reference sequence). The CDR3 is 15 amino acids. After removal of 5 bases from V and 4 bases from J, the junction contained 8 bases not matched to a gene. The CDR3 nucleotides are TGCAGTGCTGTTTCACTAGCGGGAGCCCCAGATACGCAGTATTTT. Translation gives CSAVSLAGAPDTQYF.

There are many counts of this clonotype. The CDR3 DNA is TGCAGTGCTATCGGACAGGGTCAGCCCTACGAGCAGTACTTC. Translated: CSAIGQGQPYEQYF. This rearrangement joins TRBV20-1 to TRBJ2-7, with TRBD1 matching over 8 bases. V was pared by 4 bases and J by 2 bases, with 7 bases of the junction left unmatched. Germline values: CDR1 DFQATT, CDR2 SNEGSKA (reference sequence). This CDR3 has 14 residues.

The V and J genes are TRBV20-1 and TRBJ1-1; maybe TRBD1 (6 bases). The germline V and J ends were trimmed by 4 bases and 3 bases, with 24 bases remaining between them. The CDR3 covers 17 residues. CDR1 and CDR2 (germline): DFQATT, SNEGSKA (reference sequence). The DNA of the CDR3 is TGCAGTGCTACATTGCGGGGGCTTAGATCTTGGGACACTGAAGCTTTCTTT. It translates to CSATLRGLRSWDTEAFF.

The table lists this clonotype with many counts. The chain couples TRBV7-6 to TRBJ2-1; 8 bases align to TRBD2. Germline V CDR1 and CDR2: SGHVS, FNYEAQ. J was trimmed by 10 bases and V by 2 bases; bases with no gene match: 7. This CDR3 spans 14 amino acids. In nucleotides, the CDR3 is TGTGCCAGCAGCTTAAGCGGGGGTCCGAGCGAGCAGTTCTTC. Its translation is CASSLSGGPSEQFF.

This clonotype was found a few times. V gene TRBV21-1 combines with J gene TRBJ2-7; no DNA check was done on the table's D call, TRBD1. TRBV21-1 is listed as a pseudogene. The CDR3 has 15 amino acids. Written as DNA, the CDR3 is TGTGCCAGCAGCAAAGGAACGGGAAGGTCCTACGAGCAGTACGTC. It yields the protein CASSKGTGRSYEQYV.

Details on this clonotype: The junction departs from the called germline gene at one end, perhaps through a read error. The chain carries TRBV20-1 and TRBJ2-3; no reliable D call. The CDR3 spans 18 residues. The germline CDR1 and CDR2 sequences are DFQATT and SNEGSKA (reference sequence). CDR3 protein: CSARDLSARSTSTDTQYF. The CDR3, as DNA: TGCAGTGCTAGAGATCTGAGCGCCCGCTCAACCTCCACAGATACGCAGTATTTC.

The chain links TRBV19 to TRBJ2-1, with 8 bases aligning to TRBD2. This CDR3 is built from 15 residues. Germline loops: CDR1 LNHDA, CDR2 SQIVND (reference sequence). Germline trimming cut 4 bases from V and 5 bases from J; bases unmatched to any gene: 7. The CDR3 DNA is TGTGCCAGTAGTACGCCCTTGACTAGCGACAATGAGCAGTTCTTC. Its protein product is CASSTPLTSDNEQFF.

This clonotype was counted only a few times. The chain couples TRBV27 to TRBJ2-6; no firm D call. The CDR3 contains 16 residues. Germline CDR1 MNHEY, CDR2 SMNVEV (reference sequence). Trimming stripped 3 bases from V and 0 bases from J, with 9 bases between. The CDR3 DNA reads TGTGCCAGCAGTTTTAGACGGATCTCTGGGGCCAACGTCCTGACTTTC. Protein sequence: CASSFRRISGANVLTF.

This rearrangement joins TRBV24-1 to TRBJ2-5, with a tentative D call TRBD1 (6 bases). Deletions cut 9 bases from V and 2 bases from J, with 18 bases between. Germline-derived CDR1 and CDR2 are KGHDR and SFDVKD. The CDR3 covers 15 residues. CDR3 region: CATGQHLQGQETQYF. CDR3 DNA sequence: TGTGCCACCGGACAACACTTACAGGGTCAAGAGACCCAGTACTTC.

J is TRBJ2-3 and V is TRBV25-1; D unresolved. Trimming shortened V by 4 bases and J by 0 bases, and 8 bases separated the two germline ends. CDR1 and CDR2 from the germline V gene are MGHDK and SYGVNS. CDR3 length: 14 residues. CDR3 sequence (DNA): TGTGCCAGCAGTGTAACACGTAGCACAGATACGCAGTATTTT. It encodes CASSVTRSTDTQYF.

The chain recombines TRBV7-9 with TRBJ2-1; 11 nucleotides match TRBD2. Germline CDR1 and CDR2: SEHNR and FQNEAQ (reference sequence). The CDR3 extends over 16 amino acids. Unmatched junction bases numbered 7, after V lost 7 bases and J lost 2 bases. The CDR3 DNA is TGTGCCAGCATCGCGGGACTAGCGGTCCCCTACAATGAGCAGTTCTTC. This codes for CASIAGLAVPYNEQFF.

This clonotype was detected only a few times. The chain has TRBV20-1 and TRBJ2-1; 11 bases map to TRBD2. The CDR3 sequence is 11 residues long. Germline CDR1 reads DFQATT; CDR2 reads SNEGSKA (reference sequence). CDR3 bases: TGCAGGGTACTAGCGGGAGATGAGCAGTTCTTC. This gives the protein CRVLAGDEQFF.

This clonotype occurred many times. The chain joins TRBV11-2 to TRBJ2-1; 8 positions match TRBD2. Trimming cost V 5 bases and J 6 bases; bases outside gene matches: 9. The CDR3 has 15 amino acids. Germline CDR1 SGHAT, CDR2 FQNNGV. CDR3 DNA: TGTGCCAGCAGCATCCATCAGCGGGAGCTCAATGAGCAGTTCTTC. Translation gives CASSIHQRELNEQFF.

The table lists this clonotype with a few counts. The chain couples TRBV12-3 or TRBV12-4 to TRBJ2-4; 9 nucleotides agree with TRBD1. J lost 0 bases, V lost 3 bases, and 6 bases had no gene match. There are 17 residues in the CDR3. The CDR3 sequence: CASSFGTGKLAKNIQYF. The CDR3 nucleotides are TGTGCCAGCAGTTTCGGGACAGGGAAGTTAGCCAAAAACATTCAGTACTTC.

V and J are TRBV7-2 and TRBJ2-2; TRBD2 matches 7 bases. The trim removed 2 bases at V and 4 bases at J, leaving 4 bases unmatched. This CDR3 contains 15 residues. CDR1 and CDR2 (germline): SGHTA, FQGNSA. For the CDR3, the DNA is TGTGCCAGCAGCTTACGGGTAGCGGGCACCGGGGAGCTGTTTTTT. The encoded protein is CASSLRVAGTGELFF.

This clonotype was detected ten times or more. The chain links TRBV28 to TRBJ2-7, with D unresolved. V gave up 8 bases and J gave up 4 bases, with 18 bases separating them. The CDR3 extends over 14 amino acids. Germline CDR1 MDHEN, CDR2 SYDVKM. Written as DNA, the CDR3 is TGTGCCAGCGCCCGCGGCCCGATGGGGTACGAGCAGTACGTC. Protein: CASARGPMGYEQYV.

This clonotype was detected ten times or more. The J gene is TRBJ1-1, the V gene TRBV29-1; D is ambiguous. The CDR3 extends over 11 amino acids. V lost 7 bases and J lost 3, with 9 bases in between. CDR1 SQVTM and CDR2 ANQGSEA come from the germline V gene. CDR3 DNA sequence: TGCAGCGCCGAAAGGGACACTGAAGCTTTCTTT. This sequence encodes CSAERDTEAFF.

The V call is TRBV28, the J call TRBJ2-7, with 9 positions matching TRBD2. The CDR3 loop spans 16 amino acids. Germline CDR1 MDHEN, CDR2 SYDVKM. V lost 6 bases to trimming and J lost 0 bases; unmatched junction nucleotides: 9. Here the CDR3 DNA reads TGTGCCAGCAGGGATACCAGGACTAGCGACTCCTACGAGCAGTACTTC. Amino acid sequence: CASRDTRTSDSYEQYF.